The TCR beta chain described here comes from a study of cytomegalovirus exposure and HLA in healthy donors. Across the whole study: The roughly 120 validation repertoires, a later analysis reported, used the same platform as the 600 to 850 repertoires from the first cohort.

This clone has only one observation. Its cognate antigen is unknown. The study's findings and limits: Cytomegalovirus association was assigned to more than 150 TCR beta chains. Most TCR sequences were uncommon, yet certain public TCRs appeared in many donors.

Profiling relied on immunoSEQ multiplex PCR, and the TCRdb table lists in-frame clones only, not all of them. The profile shows about 49,000 clones, 92% of them singletons. This CDR3 has 18 residues. In germline, CDR1 is SGHTA, CDR2 FQGTGA. Trimming removed 1 base at V and 0 bases at J, with 13 bases between. Sequenced: PBMCs. The TCR comes from a man aged 18 to 29 in good health and CMV-seronegative. This chain links TRBV7-3 with TRBJ2-6, with D unresolved. CDR3 region: CASSLIYRPVSGANVLTF. The CDR3 DNA sequence: TGTGCCAGCAGCTTAATCTACCGTCCGGTCTCTGGGGCCAACGTCCTGACTTTC. Based on the CDR3 plus reference TRBV7-3 and TRBJ2-6, the full variable domain is GAGVSQTPSNKVTEKGKYVELRCDPISGHTALYWYRQSLGQGPEFLIYFQGTGAADDSGLPNDRFFAVRPEGSVSTLKIQRTERGDSAVYLCASSLIYRPVSGANVLTFGAGSRLTVL.